This T cell receptor (beta chain) was documented in a study of OX40 agonist ivuxolimab in advanced cancers. The assay was immunoSEQ multiplex PCR, and TCRdb's table has in-frame clones only and misses some. The sample records 65,000 to 95,000 clones, 89% being singletons. The junction had 3 bases not matched to a gene; V was cut back by 4 bases and J by 5 bases. The germline gives CDR1 SGHRS, CDR2 YFSETQ. This CDR3 comprises 13 residues. The chain carries TRBV5-1 and TRBJ2-5; TRBD1 matches 9 bases. Sequences were derived from CD4+ or CD8+ T cells sorted from blood, sampled in a trial of the OX40 agonist ivuxolimab. The clonotype comes from an adult with an advanced solid tumor such as melanoma, head and neck, liver or kidney cancer. The CDR3 region has the DNA TGCGCCAGCAGCCGGACAGGGGATGAGACCCAGTACTTC. Protein: CASSRTGDETQYF.